Each of the 21 T cell receptor beta chains below was sequenced from the same sample in a study of T cell responses to AZD1222 COVID-19 vaccine. Sequenced by immunoSEQ multiplex PCR; TCRdb stores in-frame clones only, minus some. The sample lists around 200,000 clones, 85% to 90% occurring once. The sequencing here drew on peripheral blood, taken on day 0 of AZD1222 vaccination. Source of these receptors: an adult in good health.

The chain links TRBV28 to TRBJ2-1, with 15 positions matching TRBD2. The CDR3 totals 15 residues. The V gene end was trimmed by 4 bases and the J gene end by 8 bases; junction bases not matched to a gene: 3. The germline V gene has CDR1 MDHEN and CDR2 SYDVKM. CDR3 sequence (DNA): TGTGCCAGCAGTTCCTGGACTAGCGGGAGGGATGAGCAGTTCTTC. Translated, it gives CASSSWTSGRDEQFF.

V usage is TRBV29-1 and J usage is TRBJ1-1; 8 positions match TRBD1. J was trimmed by 5 bases and V by 5 bases; bases with no gene match: 7. The V gene's germline CDR1 is SQVTM and CDR2 ANQGSEA. CDR3 length: 13 amino acids. CDR3 in DNA: TGCAGCGTTTTGGGCACAGGGGGAACTGAAGCTTTCTTT. This encodes CSVLGTGGTEAFF.

V usage is TRBV5-1 and J usage is TRBJ1-2, with D perhaps matching TRBD1 (5 bases). The CDR3 spans 17 residues. From germline, CDR1 is SGHRS and CDR2 YFSETQ. With 0 bases removed from V and 1 base from J, the gap between germline ends came to 16 bases. CDR3 DNA: TGCGCCAGCAGCTTGGTTGGTACGGGACCTATTAACTATGGCTACACCTTC. It codes for CASSLVGTGPINYGYTF. The full variable domain, rest sourced from reference TRBV5-1 and TRBJ1-2, is KAGVTQTPRYLIKTRGQQVTLSCSPISGHRSVSWYQQTPGQGLQFLFEYFSETQRNKGNFPGRFSGRQFSNSRSEMNVSTLELGDSALYLCASSLVGTGPINYGYTFGSGTRLTVV.

The V call is TRBV5-1, the J call TRBJ2-7; 10 bases match TRBD2. This CDR3 is 15 amino acids long. After removal of 0 bases from V and 5 bases from J, the junction contained 5 bases not matched to a gene. Germline CDR1 reads SGHRS; CDR2 reads YFSETQ. CDR3 sequence: CASSLEGLAIDEQYF. The DNA for the CDR3 is TGCGCCAGCAGCTTGGAGGGACTAGCGATAGACGAGCAGTACTTC.

This clone was found a few times. The chain joins TRBV27 to TRBJ2-3, with 12 bases matching TRBD2. Trimming at V came to 2 bases and at J to 1 base, leaving 7 bases not matched to a gene. The CDR3 loop spans 18 amino acids. Per the germline V gene, CDR1 is MNHEY and CDR2 is SMNVEV (reference sequence). The CDR3 protein is CASSLLAGGPFGTDTQYF. In DNA, the CDR3 is TGTGCCAGCAGTTTACTAGCGGGGGGGCCATTTGGCACAGATACGCAGTATTTT.

The chain links TRBV19 to TRBJ2-1; TRBD1 matches at 8 bases. Germline assignment: CDR1 LNHDA and CDR2 SQIVND (reference sequence). The CDR3 is 16 residues long. The V segment lost 0 bases and the J segment 4 bases; nucleotides outside the gene matches: 5. The CDR3, as DNA: TGTGCCAGTAGTATAGATACTAGGACAGGGTACAATGAGCAGTTCTTC. Translated: CASSIDTRTGYNEQFF.

This clone has just one count. J is TRBJ2-5 and V is TRBV6-5; the D is unclear. Trimming shortened V by 0 bases and J by 1 base, and 12 bases separated the two germline ends. CDR1 and CDR2 from the germline V gene are MNHEY and SVGAGI. This CDR3 is built from 16 residues. The chain's CDR3 is CASSYSKLPSQETQYF. The CDR3 DNA sequence: TGTGCCAGCAGTTACTCGAAGCTGCCCTCCCAAGAGACCCAGTACTTC.

A few counts support this clone. J is TRBJ1-2 and V is TRBV11-2; no clear D. The CDR3 covers 15 residues. Germline-derived CDR1 and CDR2 are SGHAT and FQNNGV. V lost 0 bases and J lost 3, with 11 bases in between. The CDR3 here is CASSLEPRPDYGYTF. CDR3 bases: TGTGCCAGCAGCTTAGAACCGAGACCCGACTATGGCTACACCTTC.

The rearrangement links TRBV29-1 to TRBJ2-7; 7 bases match TRBD1. V gave up 6 bases and J gave up 4 bases; unmatched junction bases: 9. CDR1 and CDR2 (germline): SQVTM, ANQGSEA. The CDR3 consists of 13 residues. Written as DNA, the CDR3 is TGCAGCGTCGCCGGGACAGACATTTACGAGCAGTACTTC. Encoded protein: CSVAGTDIYEQYF.

Here the CDR3 DNA reads TGTGCCAGCAGCTTGGGAGGGGCCACTGAAGCTTTCTTT. Translating it yields CASSLGGATEAFF. The rearrangement joins TRBV5-6 to TRBJ1-1; tentatively, D is TRBD1 (5 bases). V was trimmed by 0 bases and J by 4 bases, leaving 7 bases between them. The germline CDR1 and CDR2 sequences are SGHDT and YYEEEE. CDR3 length: 13 amino acids.

This clone was seen once. The chain carries TRBV11-2 and TRBJ2-5; D gene ambiguous. The V gene's germline CDR1 is SGHAT and CDR2 FQNNGV. Trimming stripped 0 bases from V and 5 bases from J, with 13 bases between. The CDR3 extends over 15 amino acids. CDR3 amino acids: CASSLEGSFRETQYF. The CDR3 DNA reads as TGTGCCAGCAGCTTAGAGGGCAGTTTTAGGGAGACCCAGTACTTC.

The rearrangement uses TRBV28 and TRBJ1-5; TRBD1 matches 7 bases. Germline CDR1 reads MDHEN; CDR2 reads SYDVKM. CDR3 size: 15 residues. The V gene end was trimmed by 5 bases and the J gene end by 2 bases; junction bases not matched to a gene: 6. The CDR3 DNA reads TGTGCCAGCAGTCTCCCAGGGGGTGGCAATCAGCCCCAGCATTTT. Residues: CASSLPGGGNQPQHF.

The chain combines TRBV2 with TRBJ2-7; no clear D gene. Trimming removed 4 bases at V and 4 bases at J, with 11 bases between. Germline values: CDR1 SNHLY, CDR2 FYNNEI. This CDR3 has 13 residues. CDR3 sequence (DNA): TGTGCCAGCAGTGTAGGCGGTATTTACGAGCAGTACTTC. Its protein is CASSVGGIYEQYF. The full variable domain, in which reference TRBV2 and TRBJ2-7 provide the parts outside the CDR3, is EPEVTQTPSHQVTQMGQEVILRCVPISNHLYFYWYRQILGQKVEFLVSFYNNEISEKSEIFDDQFSVERPDGSNFTLKIRSTKLEDSAMYFCASSVGGIYEQYFGPGTRLTVT.

The chain has TRBV7-2 and TRBJ1-1, with TRBD1 matching over 8 bases. CDR1 and CDR2 (germline): SGHTA, FQGNSA. Trimming removed 2 bases from V and 12 bases from J; junction bases left unmatched: 5. This CDR3 has 12 residues. The CDR3 nucleotides are TGTGCCAGCAGCTTAAGGACAGGGAGAACTTTCTTT. It translates to CASSLRTGRTFF.

V is TRBV5-1 and J is TRBJ1-6, with D possibly TRBD1 on 5 matching bases. The CDR3 runs 15 residues. The V end was cut by 4 bases, the J end by 8 bases, with 16 bases between. The germline V gene has CDR1 SGHRS and CDR2 YFSETQ. The CDR3 region has the DNA TGCGCCAGCAGCCTGGATGGGGGGAGGGATTCACCCCTCCACTTT. As protein: CASSLDGGRDSPLHF.

This rearrangement joins TRBV6-2 or TRBV6-3 to TRBJ2-7; D perhaps matches TRBD1 (5 bases). V was trimmed by 5 bases and J by 2 bases, leaving 13 bases between them. There are 14 residues in the CDR3. Germline V gene sequence: CDR1 MNHEY, CDR2 SVGEGT. CDR3 sequence reads: CASSTFGHPYEQYF. CDR3 nucleotide sequence: TGTGCCAGCAGTACCTTCGGACATCCCTACGAGCAGTACTTC.

This rearrangement joins TRBV20-1 to TRBJ2-5; either TRBD1 or TRBD2 may supply D (5 bases each). The germline gives CDR1 DFQATT, CDR2 SNEGSKA (reference sequence). The CDR3 sequence is 13 residues long. Trimming pared 3 bases from V and 5 bases from J, leaving 13 bases between. The CDR3 is CSASRDPRETQYF. The CDR3, as DNA: TGCAGTGCTAGTCGGGACCCGCGGGAGACCCAGTACTTC.

V gene TRBV14 combines with J gene TRBJ2-1, with 11 nucleotides matching TRBD2. The CDR3 has 15 amino acids. Per the germline V gene, CDR1 is SGHDN and CDR2 is FVKESK. Trimming took 0 bases from V and 9 from J; bases not matched to a gene: 4. The CDR3 loop reads CASSQERLAGTEQFF. The CDR3 nucleotides are TGTGCCAGCAGCCAAGAGCGACTAGCGGGGACTGAGCAGTTCTTC.

This chain joins TRBV28 and TRBJ2-5; TRBD1 matches at 7 bases. Germline-derived CDR1 and CDR2 are MDHEN and SYDVKM. The length of the CDR3 is 16 residues. V shed 4 bases, J shed 5 bases, and the junction held 13 bases outside the gene matches. The chain's CDR3 is CASSSSQGVGSETQYF. CDR3 in DNA: TGTGCCAGCAGTTCTTCCCAGGGGGTGGGATCGGAGACCCAGTACTTC.

This clone was counted once. This rearrangement joins TRBV12-3 or TRBV12-4 to TRBJ2-5; 7 bases agree with TRBD1. Trimming at V came to 1 base and at J to 6 bases, leaving 2 bases not matched to a gene. This CDR3 spans 13 amino acids. CDR3 amino acids: CASSLGQGKTQYF. The CDR3 nucleotides are TGTGCCAGCAGTTTAGGACAGGGAAAGACCCAGTACTTC.

The chain is built from TRBV7-9 and TRBJ1-3; 8 nucleotides agree with TRBD1. Germline-derived CDR1 and CDR2 are SEHNR and FQNEAQ (reference sequence). The CDR3 consists of 16 residues. J lost 4 bases, V lost 1 base, and 6 bases had no gene match. CDR3 coding DNA: TGTGCCAGCAGCTTAGGACAGGGGTTGGGAGGAAACACCATATATTTT. Amino acid sequence: CASSLGQGLGGNTIYF.